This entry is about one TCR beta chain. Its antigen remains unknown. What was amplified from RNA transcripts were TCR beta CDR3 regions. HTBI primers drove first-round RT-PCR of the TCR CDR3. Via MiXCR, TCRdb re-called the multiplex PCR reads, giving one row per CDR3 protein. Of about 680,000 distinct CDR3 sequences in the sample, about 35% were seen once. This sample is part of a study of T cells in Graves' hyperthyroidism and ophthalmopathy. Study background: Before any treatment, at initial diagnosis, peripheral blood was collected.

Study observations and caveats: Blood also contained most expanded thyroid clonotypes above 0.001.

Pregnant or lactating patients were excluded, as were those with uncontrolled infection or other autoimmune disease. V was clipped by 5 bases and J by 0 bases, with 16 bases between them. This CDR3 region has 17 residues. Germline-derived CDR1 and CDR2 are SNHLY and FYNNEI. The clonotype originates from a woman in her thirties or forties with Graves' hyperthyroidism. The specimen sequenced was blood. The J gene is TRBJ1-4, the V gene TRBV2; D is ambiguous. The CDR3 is CASSLFALPATNEKLFF. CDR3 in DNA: TGTGCCAGCAGTCTCTTTGCGTTGCCTGCAACTAATGAAAAACTGTTTTTT.